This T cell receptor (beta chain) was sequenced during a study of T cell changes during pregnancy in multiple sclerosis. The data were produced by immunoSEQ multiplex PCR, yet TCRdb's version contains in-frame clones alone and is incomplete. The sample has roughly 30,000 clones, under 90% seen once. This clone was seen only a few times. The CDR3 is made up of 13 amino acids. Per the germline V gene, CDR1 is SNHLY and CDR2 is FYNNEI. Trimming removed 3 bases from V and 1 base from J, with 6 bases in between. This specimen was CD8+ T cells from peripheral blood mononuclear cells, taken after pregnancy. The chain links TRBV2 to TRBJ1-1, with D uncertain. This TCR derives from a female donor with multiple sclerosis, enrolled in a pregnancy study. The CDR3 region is CASSDTANTEAFF. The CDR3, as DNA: TGTGCCAGCAGTGACACAGCGAACACTGAAGCTTTCTTT. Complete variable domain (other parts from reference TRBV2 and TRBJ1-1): EPEVTQTPSHQVTQMGQEVILRCVPISNHLYFYWYRQILGQKVEFLVSFYNNEISEKSEIFDDQFSVERPDGSNFTLKIRSTKLEDSAMYFCASSDTANTEAFFGQGTRLTVV.